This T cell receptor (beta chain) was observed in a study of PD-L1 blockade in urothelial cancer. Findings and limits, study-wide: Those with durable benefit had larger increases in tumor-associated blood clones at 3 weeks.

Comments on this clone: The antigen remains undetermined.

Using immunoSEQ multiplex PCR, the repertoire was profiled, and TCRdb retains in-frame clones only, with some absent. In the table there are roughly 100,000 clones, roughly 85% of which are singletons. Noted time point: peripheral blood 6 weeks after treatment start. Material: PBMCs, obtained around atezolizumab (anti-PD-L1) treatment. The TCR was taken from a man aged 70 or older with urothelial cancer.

As DNA, the CDR3 is TGTGCCAGCAGCTGGGGGGGCGGAAACACCGGGGAGCTGTTTTTT. Translating gives CASSWGGGNTGELFF. The J gene is TRBJ2-2, the V gene TRBV5-4; a weak D match, TRBD2 (7 bases). This CDR3 has 15 amino acids. V was clipped by 3 bases and J by 2 bases, with 11 bases between them. The germline gives CDR1 SGHNT, CDR2 YYREEE (reference sequence).